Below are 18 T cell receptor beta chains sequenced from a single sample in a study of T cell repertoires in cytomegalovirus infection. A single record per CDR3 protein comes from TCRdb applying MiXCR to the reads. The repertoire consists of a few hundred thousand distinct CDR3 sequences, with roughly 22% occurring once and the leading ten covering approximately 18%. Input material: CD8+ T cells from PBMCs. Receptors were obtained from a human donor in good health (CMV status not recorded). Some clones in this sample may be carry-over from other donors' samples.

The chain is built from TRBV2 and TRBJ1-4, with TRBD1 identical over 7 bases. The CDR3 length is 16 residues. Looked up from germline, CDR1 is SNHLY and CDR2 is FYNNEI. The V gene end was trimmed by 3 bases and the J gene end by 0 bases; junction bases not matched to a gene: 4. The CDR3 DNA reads TGTGCCAGCAGTGAGACAGGGCCCGCAACTAATGAAAAACTGTTTTTT. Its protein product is CASSETGPATNEKLFF.

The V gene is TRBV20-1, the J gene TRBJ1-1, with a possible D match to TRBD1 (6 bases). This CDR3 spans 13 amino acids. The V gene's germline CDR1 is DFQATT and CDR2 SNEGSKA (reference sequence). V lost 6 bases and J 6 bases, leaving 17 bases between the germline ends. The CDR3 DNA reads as TGCAGTGCCCCTCCCCGGGGGCGGTCTGAAGCTTTCTTT. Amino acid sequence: CSAPPRGRSEAFF.

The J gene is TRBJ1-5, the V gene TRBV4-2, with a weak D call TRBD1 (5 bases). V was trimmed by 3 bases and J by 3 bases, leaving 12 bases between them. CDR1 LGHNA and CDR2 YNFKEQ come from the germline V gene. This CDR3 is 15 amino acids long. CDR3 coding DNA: TGTGCCAGCAGCCACGGGGACGGGCCCAATCAGCCCCAGCATTTT. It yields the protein CASSHGDGPNQPQHF.

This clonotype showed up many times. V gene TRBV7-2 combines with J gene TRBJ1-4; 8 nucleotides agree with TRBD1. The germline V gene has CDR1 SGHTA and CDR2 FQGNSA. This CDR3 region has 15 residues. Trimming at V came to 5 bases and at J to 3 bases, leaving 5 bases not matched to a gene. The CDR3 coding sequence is TGTGCCAGCAGCGAATACAGGGGGGCTAATGAAAAACTGTTTTTT. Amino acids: CASSEYRGANEKLFF.

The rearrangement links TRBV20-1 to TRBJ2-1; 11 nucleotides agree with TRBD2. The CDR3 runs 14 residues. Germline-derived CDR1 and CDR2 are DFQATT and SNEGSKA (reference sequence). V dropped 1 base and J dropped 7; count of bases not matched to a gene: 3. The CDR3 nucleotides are TGCAGTGCTAGAGCACTAGCGGGGGTTAATGAGCAGTTCTTC. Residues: CSARALAGVNEQFF.

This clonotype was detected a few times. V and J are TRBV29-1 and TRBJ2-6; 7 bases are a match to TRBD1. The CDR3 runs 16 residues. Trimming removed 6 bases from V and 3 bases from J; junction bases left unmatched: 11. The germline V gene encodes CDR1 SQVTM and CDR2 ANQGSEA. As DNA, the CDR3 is TGCAGCGTAGGGGACAGTGCGTCCGTTGGGGCCAACGTCCTGACTTTC. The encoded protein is CSVGDSASVGANVLTF.

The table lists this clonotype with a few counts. This chain's CDR3 is CASSRQGEFGQPQHF. CDR3 sequence (DNA): TGTGCCAGCAGTCGCCAGGGGGAATTTGGTCAGCCCCAGCATTTT. This rearrangement joins TRBV12-3 or TRBV12-4 to TRBJ1-5; 7 nucleotides align to TRBD1. With V trimmed by 5 bases and J by 6 bases, 10 bases remained unmatched. This CDR3 region has 15 residues.

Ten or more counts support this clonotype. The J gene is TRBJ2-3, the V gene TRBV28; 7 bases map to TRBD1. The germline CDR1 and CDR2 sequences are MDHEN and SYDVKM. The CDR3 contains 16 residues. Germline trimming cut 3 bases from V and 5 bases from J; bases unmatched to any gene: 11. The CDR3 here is CASSFPPGTAGDTQYF. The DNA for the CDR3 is TGTGCCAGCAGTTTCCCCCCTGGGACAGCAGGAGATACGCAGTATTTT. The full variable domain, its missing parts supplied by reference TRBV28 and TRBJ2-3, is DVKVTQSSRYLVKRTGEKVFLECVQDMDHENMFWYRQDPGLGLRLIYFSYDVKMKEKGDIPEGYSVSREKKERFSLILESASTNQTSMYLCASSFPPGTAGDTQYFGPGTRLTVL.

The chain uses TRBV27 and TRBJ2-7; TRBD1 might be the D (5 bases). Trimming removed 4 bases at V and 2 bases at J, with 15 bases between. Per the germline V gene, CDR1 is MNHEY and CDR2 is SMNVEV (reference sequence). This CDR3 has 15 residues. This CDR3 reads CASSSPGHGTYEQYF. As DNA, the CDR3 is TGTGCCAGCAGTTCACCCGGACACGGAACCTACGAGCAGTACTTC.

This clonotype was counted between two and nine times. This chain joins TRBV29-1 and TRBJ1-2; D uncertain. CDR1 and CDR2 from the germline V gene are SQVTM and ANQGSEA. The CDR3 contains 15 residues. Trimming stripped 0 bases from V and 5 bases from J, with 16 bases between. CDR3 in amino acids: CSVEDWADRGYGYTF. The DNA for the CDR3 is TGCAGCGTTGAAGATTGGGCGGATCGGGGTTATGGCTACACCTTC.

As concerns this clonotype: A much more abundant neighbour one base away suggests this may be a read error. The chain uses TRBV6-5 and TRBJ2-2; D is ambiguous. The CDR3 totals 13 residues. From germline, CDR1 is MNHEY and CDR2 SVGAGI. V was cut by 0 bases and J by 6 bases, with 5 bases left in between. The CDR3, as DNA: TGTGCCAGCAGTTACTCGGTCGCCGGGGAGCTGTTTTTT. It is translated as CASSYSVAGELFF.

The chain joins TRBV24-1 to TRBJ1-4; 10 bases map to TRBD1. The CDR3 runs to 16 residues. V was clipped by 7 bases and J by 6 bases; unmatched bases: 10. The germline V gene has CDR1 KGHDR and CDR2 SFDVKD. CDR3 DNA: TGTGCCACCAGCATTTTTGCCGGGACAGGGGATGAAAAACTGTTTTTT. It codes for CATSIFAGTGDEKLFF.

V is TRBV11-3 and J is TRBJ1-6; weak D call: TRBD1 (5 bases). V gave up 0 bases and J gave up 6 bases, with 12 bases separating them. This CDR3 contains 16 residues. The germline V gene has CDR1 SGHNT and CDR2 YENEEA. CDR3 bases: TGTGCCAGCAGCTTAGAGTTCCGGGACGCTAATTCACCCCTCCACTTT. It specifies CASSLEFRDANSPLHF.

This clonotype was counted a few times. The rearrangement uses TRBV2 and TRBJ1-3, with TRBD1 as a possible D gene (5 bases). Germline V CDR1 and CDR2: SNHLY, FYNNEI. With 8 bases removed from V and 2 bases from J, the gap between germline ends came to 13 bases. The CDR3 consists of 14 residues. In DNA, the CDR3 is TGTGCCAGCCTAGGGGAGCGAACTGGAAACACCATATATTTT. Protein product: CASLGERTGNTIYF.

CDR3 sequence (DNA): TGCGCCAGCAGCCAAGACGCCGGGACGGGTCAGCCCCAGCATTTT. This translates into CASSQDAGTGQPQHF. V is TRBV4-1 and J is TRBJ1-5, with TRBD1 as a possible D gene (5 bases). This CDR3 has 15 amino acids. V lost 0 bases, J lost 6 bases, and 12 bases lay in between. Germline CDR1 reads MGHRA; CDR2 reads YSYEKL.

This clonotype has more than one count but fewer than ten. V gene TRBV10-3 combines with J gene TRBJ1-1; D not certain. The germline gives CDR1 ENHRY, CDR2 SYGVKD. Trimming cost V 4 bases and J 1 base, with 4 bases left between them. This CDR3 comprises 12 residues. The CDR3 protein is CAISVGNTEAFF. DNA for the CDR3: TGTGCCATCAGTGTGGGGAACACTGAAGCTTTCTTT.

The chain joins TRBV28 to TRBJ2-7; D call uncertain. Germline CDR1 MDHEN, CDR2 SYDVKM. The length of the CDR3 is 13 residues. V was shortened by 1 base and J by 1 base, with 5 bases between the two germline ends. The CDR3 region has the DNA TGTGCCAGCAGTTTATACCCGTCCTACGAGCAGTACTTC. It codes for CASSLYPSYEQYF.

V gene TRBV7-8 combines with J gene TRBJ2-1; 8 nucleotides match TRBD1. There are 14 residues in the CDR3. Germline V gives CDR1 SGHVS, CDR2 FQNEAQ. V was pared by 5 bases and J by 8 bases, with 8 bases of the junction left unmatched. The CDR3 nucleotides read TGTGCCAGCAGCAAGGACAGGGTGGACGATGAGCAGTTCTTC. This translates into CASSKDRVDDEQFF.